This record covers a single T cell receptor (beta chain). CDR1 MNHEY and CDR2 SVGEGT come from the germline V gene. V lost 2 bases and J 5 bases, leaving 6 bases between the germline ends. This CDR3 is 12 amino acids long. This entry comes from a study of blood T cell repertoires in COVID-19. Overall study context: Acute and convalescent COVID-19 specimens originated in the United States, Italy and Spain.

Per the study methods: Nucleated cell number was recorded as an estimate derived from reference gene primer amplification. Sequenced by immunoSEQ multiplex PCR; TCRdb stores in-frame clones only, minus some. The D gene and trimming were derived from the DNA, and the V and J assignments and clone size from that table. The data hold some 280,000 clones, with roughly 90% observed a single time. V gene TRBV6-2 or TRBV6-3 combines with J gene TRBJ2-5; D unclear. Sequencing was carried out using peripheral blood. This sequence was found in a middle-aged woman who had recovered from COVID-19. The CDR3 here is CASSYPDETQYF. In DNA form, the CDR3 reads TGTGCCAGCAGTTACCCAGATGAGACCCAGTACTTC.